A single sample gave rise to the 23 T cell receptor beta chains below, sequenced in a study of OX40 agonist ivuxolimab in advanced cancers. Clones were sequenced by immunoSEQ multiplex PCR, and TCRdb holds only the in-frame ones, with some missing. This sample yields 100,000 or so clones, of which 80% to 95% are seen a single time; roughly 0.53% belongs to the top ten. The specimen comprised CD4+ or CD8+ T cells sorted from blood, sampled in a trial of the OX40 agonist ivuxolimab. These receptors all stem from an adult with an advanced solid tumor such as melanoma, head and neck, liver or kidney cancer.

The chain has TRBV29-1 and TRBJ2-5; the D is unclear. CDR1 is SQVTM and CDR2 is ANQGSEA in the germline V gene. Deletions cut 4 bases from V and 9 bases from J, with 21 bases between. This CDR3 spans 14 amino acids. CDR3 sequence (DNA): TGCAGCGTTGCATGGAACAGTGCAGTTGCGGCCCAGTACTTC. Translating gives CSVAWNSAVAAQYF.

V usage is TRBV4-1 and J usage is TRBJ2-2; the match to TRBD1 covers 11 bases. The CDR3 extends over 19 amino acids. CDR1 is MGHRA, CDR2 YSYEKL, per germline. V shed 0 bases and J 2 bases; nucleotides not matched to a gene: 8. CDR3 residues: CASSQDDRTGGPNTGELFF. CDR3 DNA sequence: TGCGCCAGCAGCCAAGACGATAGGACAGGGGGCCCTAACACCGGGGAGCTGTTTTTT.

This clone was seen a single time. The chain carries TRBV7-8 and TRBJ1-5; TRBD1 agrees at 7 bases. The CDR3 covers 16 residues. V lost 1 base and J lost 1; bases outside the gene matches: 4. CDR1 and CDR2 (germline): SGHVS, FQNEAQ. CDR3 coding DNA: TGTGCCAGCAGCTTAGGGGGACAGCTCAGCAATCAGCCCCAGCATTTT. This translates into CASSLGGQLSNQPQHF.

The chain links TRBV6-1 to TRBJ2-7; 7 bases agree with TRBD1. The V and J ends lost 10 bases and 4 bases, in that order; junction bases with no gene match: 13. The CDR3 contains 14 residues. CDR1 is MNHNS, CDR2 SASEGT, per germline. The DNA of the CDR3 is TGTGCCACCAAACCGCAGGGGGAGTCATACGAGCAGTACTTC. It is translated as CATKPQGESYEQYF.

A few counts support this clone. This chain uses TRBV5-3 with TRBJ1-5; D ambiguous. TRBV5-3 is known as an ORF, though its function is uncertain. There are 10 residues in the CDR3. V lost 4 bases and J 11 bases, leaving 7 bases between the germline ends. As DNA, the CDR3 is TGTGCCAGAAGCCTCCTGACCCAGCATTTT. Protein: CARSLLTQHF.

The chain has TRBV6-5 and TRBJ2-7; D might be TRBD1 or TRBD2, each matching 7 bases. Germline CDR1 and CDR2: MNHEY and SVGAGI. V was cut by 6 bases and J by 5 bases, with 20 bases left in between. The CDR3 covers 15 residues. CDR3 sequence: CASSPATGRGHEQYF. CDR3 DNA sequence: TGTGCCAGCAGCCCGGCGACAGGGAGGGGCCACGAGCAGTACTTC.

This chain links TRBV18 with TRBJ1-2; unclear D gene. Per germline, CDR1 KGHSH and CDR2 LQKENI. The CDR3 contains 15 residues. Deletions cut 2 bases from V and 2 bases from J, with 12 bases between. The CDR3 reads CASSPNRQTNYGYTF. As DNA, the CDR3 is TGTGCCAGCTCACCAAATCGTCAGACAAACTATGGCTACACCTTC. Drawing the rest from reference TRBV18 and TRBJ1-2, the complete variable domain is NAGVMQNPRHLVRRRGQEARLRCSPMKGHSHVYWYRQLPEEGLKFMVYLQKENIIDESGMPKERFSAEFPKEGPSILRIQQVVRGDSAAYFCASSPNRQTNYGYTFGSGTRLTVV.

The chain employs TRBV5-1 and TRBJ2-2; TRBD2 might be the D (6 bases). Germline assignment: CDR1 SGHRS and CDR2 YFSETQ. V dropped 4 bases and J dropped 4 bases, with 14 bases sitting between them. This CDR3 is 15 amino acids long. As DNA, the CDR3 is TGCGCCAGCAGCCCATCCGGAGCGGGCACCGGGGAGCTGTTTTTT. As protein: CASSPSGAGTGELFF.

Note on this clone: The junction does not match germline at one end; this may be a read error. The CDR3 is CASDSVGDQPQHF. In DNA form, the CDR3 reads TGTGCCAGCGACAGTGTAGGGGATCAACCCCAGCATTTT. V and J are TRBV2 and TRBJ1-5, with D perhaps matching TRBD1 (5 bases). Germline V gene sequence: CDR1 SNHLY, CDR2 FYNNEI. The CDR3 is 13 amino acids.

This sequence joins TRBV5-1 and TRBJ2-1; D unresolved. The CDR3 runs 12 residues. Per the germline V gene, CDR1 is SGHRS and CDR2 is YFSETQ. The ends were cut back, 0 bases at V and 8 bases at J, with 6 bases in the middle. The CDR3 loop is CASSLAMDEQFF. CDR3 sequence (DNA): TGCGCCAGCAGCTTGGCCATGGATGAGCAGTTCTTC. Variable domain in full (rest from reference TRBV5-1 and TRBJ2-1): KAGVTQTPRYLIKTRGQQVTLSCSPISGHRSVSWYQQTPGQGLQFLFEYFSETQRNKGNFPGRFSGRQFSNSRSEMNVSTLELGDSALYLCASSLAMDEQFFGPGTRLTVL.

The chain combines TRBV28 with TRBJ1-5; D remains ambiguous. The germline CDR1 and CDR2 sequences are MDHEN and SYDVKM. With 7 bases removed from V and 5 bases from J, the gap between germline ends came to 9 bases. This CDR3 spans 12 amino acids. In nucleotides, the CDR3 is TGTGCCAGCAACACGGTCGATCAGCCCCAGCATTTT. It translates to CASNTVDQPQHF. Looking up the rest from reference TRBV28 and TRBJ1-5 gives the full variable domain: DVKVTQSSRYLVKRTGEKVFLECVQDMDHENMFWYRQDPGLGLRLIYFSYDVKMKEKGDIPEGYSVSREKKERFSLILESASTNQTSMYLCASNTVDQPQHFGDGTRLSIL.

This chain uses TRBV28 with TRBJ1-4; D is uncertain. The length of the CDR3 is 14 residues. Deletions cut 3 bases from V and 5 bases from J, with 10 bases between. The germline gives CDR1 MDHEN, CDR2 SYDVKM. CDR3 in DNA: TGTGCCAGCAGTTTCTGGCAGGCGAATGAAAAACTGTTTTTT. Its translation is CASSFWQANEKLFF.

The J gene is TRBJ1-4, the V gene TRBV2; no definite D call. Germline CDR1 reads SNHLY; CDR2 reads FYNNEI. The V end was cut by 6 bases, the J end by 6 bases, with 8 bases between. This CDR3 spans 12 amino acids. CDR3 nucleotides: TGTGCCAGCAGGCGACCGGATGAAAAACTGTTTTTT. It is translated as CASRRPDEKLFF.

CDR3 sequence: CASIAGVNQPQHF. The CDR3 DNA reads TGTGCCAGCATAGCAGGCGTAAATCAGCCCCAGCATTTT. The chain uses TRBV28 and TRBJ1-5, with unresolved D. The CDR3 has 13 residues. Germline V gene lookup returns CDR1 MDHEN and CDR2 SYDVKM. V lost 7 bases to trimming and J lost 4 bases, with 11 bases between them.

V gene TRBV19 combines with J gene TRBJ2-7, with 7 nucleotides matching TRBD1. Germline V lookup: CDR1 LNHDA, CDR2 SQIVND (reference sequence). The CDR3 consists of 14 residues. V was clipped by 3 bases and J by 5 bases; unmatched bases: 7. CDR3 coding DNA: TGTGCCAGTAGTATGTTGGACAGGAGGAACGAGCAGTACTTC. Its protein is CASSMLDRRNEQYF. The full variable domain, with the rest looked up from reference TRBV19 and TRBJ2-7, is DGGITQSPKYLFRKEGQNVTLSCEQNLNHDAMYWYRQDPGQGLRLIYYSQIVNDFQKGDIAEGYSVSREKKESFPLTVTSAQKNPTAFYLCASSMLDRRNEQYFGPGTRLTVT.

The J gene is TRBJ2-1, the V gene TRBV7-2, with no clear D. CDR1 and CDR2 from the germline V gene are SGHTA and FQGNSA. V shed 1 base and J shed 8 bases, with 15 bases lying between them. The CDR3 runs to 15 residues. CDR3 region: CASSLEGRLSYEQFF. Written as DNA, the CDR3 is TGTGCCAGCAGCTTAGAGGGTCGGTTGAGTTATGAGCAGTTCTTC.

The chain recombines TRBV15 with TRBJ2-1; possible D gene TRBD2, 6 bases. V gave up 1 base and J gave up 4 bases, with 14 bases separating them. The V gene's germline CDR1 is LNHNV and CDR2 YYDKDF (reference sequence). The CDR3 runs 16 residues. CDR3 sequence: CATSRAAAGIYNEQFF. The CDR3 DNA follows: TGTGCCACCAGCAGAGCGGCGGCGGGAATATACAATGAGCAGTTCTTC.

The chain links TRBV6-1 to TRBJ1-5, with D hard to call. Germline-derived CDR1 and CDR2 are MNHNS and SASEGT. The V end lost 4 bases, the J end lost 4 bases, and 11 bases lay between the germline ends. The CDR3 is made up of 14 amino acids. The CDR3 bases are TGTGCCAGCAGTGCTGGCAGTTCAAATCAGCCCCAGCATTTT. Amino acids: CASSAGSSNQPQHF.

This clone has a single count. The CDR3 spells CASSSQGVGTEAFF. DNA for the CDR3: TGTGCCAGCAGCTCACAGGGGGTGGGCACTGAAGCTTTCTTT. This chain connects TRBV7-6 to TRBJ1-1; 8 positions agree with TRBD1. The V segment lost 4 bases and the J segment 4 bases; nucleotides outside the gene matches: 5. The CDR3 covers 14 residues. Germline V lookup: CDR1 SGHVS, CDR2 FNYEAQ.

This clone was picked up one time. The chain couples TRBV10-3 to TRBJ1-1; D is unclear. The length of the CDR3 is 13 residues. Germline V CDR1 and CDR2: ENHRY, SYGVKD. With 0 bases removed from V and 0 bases from J, the gap between germline ends came to 2 bases. The CDR3 coding sequence is TGTGCCATCAGTGAGTCGGTGAACACTGAAGCTTTCTTT. It codes for CAISESVNTEAFF.

V and J are TRBV6-5 and TRBJ2-7, with a weak D call TRBD2 (6 bases). The CDR3 covers 13 residues. V lost 10 bases and J lost 2, with 15 bases in between. CDR1 and CDR2 (germline): MNHEY, SVGAGI. The CDR3 nucleotides read TGTGCCACCCATACTCCGGGGGCCTACGAGCAGTACTTC. This sequence encodes CATHTPGAYEQYF.

The chain carries TRBV5-6 and TRBJ2-3, with D possibly TRBD2 on 6 matching bases. V lost 1 base, J lost 3 bases, and 6 bases lay in between. The CDR3 loop spans 13 amino acids. Germline V gene lookup returns CDR1 SGHDT and CDR2 YYEEEE. The CDR3 bases are TGTGCCAGCAGCTTGAGCGGGACAGATACGCAGTATTTT. Its protein is CASSLSGTDTQYF.

The rearrangement uses TRBV9 and TRBJ2-3; either TRBD1 or TRBD2 may supply D (5 bases each). The CDR3 extends over 17 amino acids. CDR1 SGDLS and CDR2 YYNGEE come from the germline V gene. Trimming took 4 bases from V and 3 from J, leaving 21 bases between them. This CDR3 reads CASSSPRDGRYTDTQYF. The CDR3 coding sequence is TGTGCCAGCAGCTCTCCCCGGGACGGAAGATATACAGATACGCAGTATTTT.